This TCR beta chain stems from a study of technical replicates of blood from a few donors. The data were produced by immunoSEQ multiplex PCR, yet TCRdb's version contains in-frame clones alone and is incomplete. The table has more than 80,000 clones, about 96% seen once. V was trimmed by 4 bases and J by 0 bases, leaving 10 bases between them. The germline V gene has CDR1 LNHDA and CDR2 SQIVND (reference sequence). The CDR3 runs to 14 residues. This clone appeared once. The sequencing sample was made of T cells isolated from PBMCs. The V call is TRBV19, the J call TRBJ2-7; no clear D. The receptor was derived from a human donor in good health. The CDR3 reads CASSTERGSYEQYF. The CDR3 DNA sequence: TGTGCCAGTAGTACAGAACGCGGCTCCTACGAGCAGTACTTC.